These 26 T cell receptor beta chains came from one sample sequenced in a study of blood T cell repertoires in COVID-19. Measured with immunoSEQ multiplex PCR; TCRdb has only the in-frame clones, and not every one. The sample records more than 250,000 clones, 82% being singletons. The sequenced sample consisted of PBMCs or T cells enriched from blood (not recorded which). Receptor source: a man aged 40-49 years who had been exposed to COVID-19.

The CDR3: CASALNRGEYF. Written as DNA, the CDR3 is TGTGCTAGTGCCCTAAACAGGGGGGAGTACTTC. This chain connects TRBV12-5 to TRBJ2-7; 8 nucleotides match TRBD1. Germline CDR1 reads LGHNT; CDR2 reads FRNRAP. Trimming took 7 bases from V and 11 from J; bases not matched to a gene: 7. This CDR3 region has 11 residues.

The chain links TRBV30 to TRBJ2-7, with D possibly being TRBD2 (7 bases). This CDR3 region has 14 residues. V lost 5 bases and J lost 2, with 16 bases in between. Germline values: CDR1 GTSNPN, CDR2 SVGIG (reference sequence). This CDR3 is CAWAEGGRTYEQYF. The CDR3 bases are TGTGCCTGGGCCGAGGGGGGGCGGACCTACGAGCAGTACTTC.

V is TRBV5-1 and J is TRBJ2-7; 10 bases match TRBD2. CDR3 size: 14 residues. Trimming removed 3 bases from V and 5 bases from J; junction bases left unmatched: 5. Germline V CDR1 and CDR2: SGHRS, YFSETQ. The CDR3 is CASSSGTSVHEQYF. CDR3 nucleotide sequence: TGCGCCAGCAGCTCAGGGACTAGCGTCCACGAGCAGTACTTC.

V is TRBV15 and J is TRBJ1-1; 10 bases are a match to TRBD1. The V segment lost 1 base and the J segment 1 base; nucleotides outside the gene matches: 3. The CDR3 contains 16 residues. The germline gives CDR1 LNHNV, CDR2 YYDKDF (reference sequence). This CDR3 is CATSRGGQGTNTEAFF. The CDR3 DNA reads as TGTGCCACCAGCAGAGGGGGACAGGGGACGAACACTGAAGCTTTCTTT.

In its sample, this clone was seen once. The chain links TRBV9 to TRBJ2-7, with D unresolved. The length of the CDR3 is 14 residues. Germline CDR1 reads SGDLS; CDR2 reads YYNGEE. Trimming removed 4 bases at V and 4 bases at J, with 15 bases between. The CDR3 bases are TGTGCCAGCAGCCGGAACCCATGGGCTTACGAGCAGTACTTC. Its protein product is CASSRNPWAYEQYF.

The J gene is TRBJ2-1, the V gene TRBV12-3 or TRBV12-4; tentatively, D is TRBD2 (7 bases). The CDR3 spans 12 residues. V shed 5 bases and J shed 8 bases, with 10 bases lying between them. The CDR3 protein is CASSPGGHEQFF. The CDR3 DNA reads TGTGCCAGCAGTCCCGGGGGGCATGAGCAGTTCTTC.

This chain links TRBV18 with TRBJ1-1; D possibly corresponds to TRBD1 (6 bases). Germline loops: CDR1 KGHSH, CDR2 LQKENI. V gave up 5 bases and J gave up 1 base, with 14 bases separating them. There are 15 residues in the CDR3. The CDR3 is CASSDRDTANTEAFF. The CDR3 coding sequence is TGTGCCAGCTCAGACCGGGACACTGCGAACACTGAAGCTTTCTTT.

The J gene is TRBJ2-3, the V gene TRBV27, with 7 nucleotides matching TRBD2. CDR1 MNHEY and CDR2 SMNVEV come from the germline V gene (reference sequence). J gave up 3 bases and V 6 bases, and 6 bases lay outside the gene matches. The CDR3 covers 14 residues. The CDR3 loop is CASRGLVGTDTQYF. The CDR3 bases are TGTGCCAGCAGAGGACTAGTCGGGACAGATACGCAGTATTTT.

Written as DNA, the CDR3 is TGTGCCACCAGTGATCGGGGGACTAGAAAAGAGACCCAGTACTTC. Amino acid sequence: CATSDRGTRKETQYF. The V and J genes are TRBV24-1 and TRBJ2-5; 8 bases agree with TRBD2. This CDR3 spans 15 amino acids. The V gene's germline CDR1 is KGHDR and CDR2 SFDVKD. Trimming took 3 bases from V and 3 from J; bases not matched to a gene: 5.

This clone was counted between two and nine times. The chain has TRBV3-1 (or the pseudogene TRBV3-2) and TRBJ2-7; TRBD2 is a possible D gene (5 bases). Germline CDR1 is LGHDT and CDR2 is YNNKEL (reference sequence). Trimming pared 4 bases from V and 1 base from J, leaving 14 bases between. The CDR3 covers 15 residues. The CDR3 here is CASSPRERSSYEQYF. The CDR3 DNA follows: TGTGCCAGCAGCCCCCGAGAGCGGAGTTCCTACGAGCAGTACTTC.

The CDR3 DNA is TGTGCCAGTAGTATATCCCGCCAGGGGACCGGGGAGCTGTTTTTT. This sequence encodes CASSISRQGTGELFF. The chain combines TRBV19 with TRBJ2-2; D may be TRBD1 (6 bases). Trimming shortened V by 2 bases and J by 5 bases, and 12 bases separated the two germline ends. Germline V CDR1 and CDR2: LNHDA, SQIVND (reference sequence). This CDR3 contains 15 residues.

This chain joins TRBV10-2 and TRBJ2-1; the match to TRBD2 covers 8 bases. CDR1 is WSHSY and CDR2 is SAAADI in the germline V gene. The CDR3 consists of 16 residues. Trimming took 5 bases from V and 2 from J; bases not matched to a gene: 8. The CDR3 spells CASSFLSGGPYNEQFF. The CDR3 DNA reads TGCGCCAGCAGTTTCCTAAGCGGGGGCCCCTACAATGAGCAGTTCTTC.

CDR3 in amino acids: CASSSTGRDTGELFF. The CDR3 coding sequence is TGTGCCAGCAGTTCGACCGGGAGAGACACCGGGGAGCTGTTTTTT. The chain combines TRBV25-1 with TRBJ2-2; D is possibly TRBD2 (6 bases). The CDR3 consists of 15 residues. The V gene lost 5 bases and the J gene lost 3 bases, with 13 bases spanning the gap. Germline V gene sequence: CDR1 MGHDK, CDR2 SYGVNS.

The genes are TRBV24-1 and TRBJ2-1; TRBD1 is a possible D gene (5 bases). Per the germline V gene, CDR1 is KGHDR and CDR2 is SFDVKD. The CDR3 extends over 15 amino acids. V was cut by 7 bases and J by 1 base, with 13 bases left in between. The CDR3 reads CATSGQDTSYNEQFF. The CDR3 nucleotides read TGTGCCACCAGCGGTCAGGACACATCCTACAATGAGCAGTTCTTC.

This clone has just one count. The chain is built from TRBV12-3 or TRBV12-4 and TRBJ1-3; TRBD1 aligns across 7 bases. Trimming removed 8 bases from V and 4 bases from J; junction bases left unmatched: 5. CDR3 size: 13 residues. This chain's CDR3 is CASGRDSGNTIYF. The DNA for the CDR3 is TGTGCCAGCGGACGGGACAGCGGAAACACCATATATTTT.

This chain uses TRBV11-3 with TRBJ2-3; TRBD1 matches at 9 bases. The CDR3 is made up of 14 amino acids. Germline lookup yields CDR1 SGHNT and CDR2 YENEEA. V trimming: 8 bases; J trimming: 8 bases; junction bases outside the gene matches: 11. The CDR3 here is CASPRTGVEVTQYF. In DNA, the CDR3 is TGTGCCAGCCCCCGGACAGGGGTCGAAGTTACGCAGTATTTT.

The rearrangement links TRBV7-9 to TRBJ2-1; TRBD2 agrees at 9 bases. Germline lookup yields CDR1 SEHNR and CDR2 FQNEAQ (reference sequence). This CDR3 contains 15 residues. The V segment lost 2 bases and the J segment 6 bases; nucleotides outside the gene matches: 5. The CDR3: CASSLLGTSLNEQFF. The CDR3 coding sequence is TGTGCCAGCAGCTTATTAGGGACTAGCCTCAATGAGCAGTTCTTC.

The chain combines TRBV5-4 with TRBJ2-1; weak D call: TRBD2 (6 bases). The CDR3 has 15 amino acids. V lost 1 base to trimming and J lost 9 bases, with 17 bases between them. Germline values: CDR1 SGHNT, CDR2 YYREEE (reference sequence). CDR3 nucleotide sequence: TGTGCCAGCAGCTTGCTGGGTAGCGGTATCGGTGAGCAGTTCTTC. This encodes CASSLLGSGIGEQFF.

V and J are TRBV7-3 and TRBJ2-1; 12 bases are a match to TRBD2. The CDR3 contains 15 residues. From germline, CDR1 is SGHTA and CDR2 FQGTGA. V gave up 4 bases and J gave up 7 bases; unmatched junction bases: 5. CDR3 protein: CASSSPTSGRNEQFF. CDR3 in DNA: TGTGCCAGCAGCTCCCCAACTAGCGGGAGGAATGAGCAGTTCTTC. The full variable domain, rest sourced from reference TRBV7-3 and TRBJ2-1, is GAGVSQTPSNKVTEKGKYVELRCDPISGHTALYWYRQSLGQGPEFLIYFQGTGAADDSGLPNDRFFAVRPEGSVSTLKIQRTERGDSAVYLCASSSPTSGRNEQFFGPGTRLTVL.

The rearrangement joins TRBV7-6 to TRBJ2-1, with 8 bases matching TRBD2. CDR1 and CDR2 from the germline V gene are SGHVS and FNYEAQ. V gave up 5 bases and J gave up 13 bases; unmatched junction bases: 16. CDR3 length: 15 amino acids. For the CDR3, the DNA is TGTGCCAGCAGCCATACGGATGGACTAGCCTCCGCCCAGTTCTTC. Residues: CASSHTDGLASAQFF.

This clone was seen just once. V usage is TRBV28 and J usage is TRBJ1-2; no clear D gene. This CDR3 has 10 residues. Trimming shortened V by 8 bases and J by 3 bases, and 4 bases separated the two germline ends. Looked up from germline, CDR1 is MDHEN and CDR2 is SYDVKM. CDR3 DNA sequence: TGTGCCAGCTCGGACTATGGCTACACCTTC. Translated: CASSDYGYTF.

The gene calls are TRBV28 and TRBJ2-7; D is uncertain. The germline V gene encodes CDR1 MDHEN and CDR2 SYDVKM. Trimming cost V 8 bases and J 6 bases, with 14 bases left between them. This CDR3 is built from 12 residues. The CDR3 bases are TGTGCCAGCCAGGCGCCGTTGGGCGAGCAGTACTTC. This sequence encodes CASQAPLGEQYF.

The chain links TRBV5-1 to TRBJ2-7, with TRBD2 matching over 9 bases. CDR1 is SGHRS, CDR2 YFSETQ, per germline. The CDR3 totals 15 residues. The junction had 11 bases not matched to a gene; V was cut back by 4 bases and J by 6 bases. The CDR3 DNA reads TGCGCCAGCAGCCCCGAGCGGGAGGTTCTAGTCGAGCAGTACTTC. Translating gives CASSPEREVLVEQYF.

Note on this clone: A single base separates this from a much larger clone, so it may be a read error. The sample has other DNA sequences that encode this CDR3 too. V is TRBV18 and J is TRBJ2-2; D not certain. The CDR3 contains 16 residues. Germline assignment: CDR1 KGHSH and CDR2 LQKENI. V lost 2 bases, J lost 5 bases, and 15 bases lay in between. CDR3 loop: CASSPIHPQNTGELFF. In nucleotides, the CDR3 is TGTGCCAGCTCACCAATCCACCCACAGAATACCGGGGAGCTGTTTTTT.

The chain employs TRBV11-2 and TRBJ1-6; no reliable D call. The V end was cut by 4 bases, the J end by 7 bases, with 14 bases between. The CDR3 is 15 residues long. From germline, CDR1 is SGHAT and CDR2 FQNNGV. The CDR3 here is CASSSSQSRNSPLHF. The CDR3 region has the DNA TGTGCCAGCAGCTCCTCCCAGTCCAGGAATTCACCCCTCCACTTT.

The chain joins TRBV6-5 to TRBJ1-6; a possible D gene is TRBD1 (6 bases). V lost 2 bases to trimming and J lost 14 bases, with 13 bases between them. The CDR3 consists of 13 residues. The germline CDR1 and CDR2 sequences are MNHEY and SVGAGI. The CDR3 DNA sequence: TGTGCCAGCAGTTACGGACAGACAGCCACCCTCCACTTT. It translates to CASSYGQTATLHF.